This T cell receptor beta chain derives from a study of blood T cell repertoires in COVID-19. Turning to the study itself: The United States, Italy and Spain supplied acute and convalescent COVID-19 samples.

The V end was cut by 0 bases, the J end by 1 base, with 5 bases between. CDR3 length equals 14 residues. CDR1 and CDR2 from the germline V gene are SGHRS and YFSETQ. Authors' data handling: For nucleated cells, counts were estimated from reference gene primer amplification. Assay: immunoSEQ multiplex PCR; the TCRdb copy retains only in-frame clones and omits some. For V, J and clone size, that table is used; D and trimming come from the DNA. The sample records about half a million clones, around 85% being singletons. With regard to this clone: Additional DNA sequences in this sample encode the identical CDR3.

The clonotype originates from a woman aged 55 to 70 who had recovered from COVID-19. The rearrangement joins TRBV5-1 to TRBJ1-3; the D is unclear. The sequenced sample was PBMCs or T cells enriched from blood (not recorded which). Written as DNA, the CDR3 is TGCGCCAGCAGCTTGGGCGGGTCTGGAAACACCATATATTTT. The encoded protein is CASSLGGSGNTIYF.